This T cell receptor (beta chain) came from a study of preoperative IRX-2 immunotherapy in early breast cancer (dated by TCRdb to the late 2010s). As concerns this clone: The target of this receptor is not known. Base qualities were left out, and no much larger clone turns up one base away.

The protocol used for the library was the immunoSEQ multiplex PCR assay. As stored in TCRdb, this immuneACCESS dataset retains in-frame rearrangements with V and J assigned. A fraction of the clones does not appear; measured against another copy, unresolved V genes explain less than half of the discrepancy, and the remainder lacks a known reason. The sample includes roughly 43,000 clones, with approximately 94% observed a single time. The top ten clones comprise 1.5% to 2% of the sample. Trimming takes 2 bases off V and 9 bases off J; junction bases not matched to a gene: 13. Inclusive of the bounding cysteine and phenylalanine, the CDR3 is 16 residues long. Left in the record is the CDR3 DNA by itself, 48 bases read in frame from the first base. CDR1 is given as SGHNT and CDR2 as YENEEA, both from the germline V gene. Per the publication, the treatment or condition label means: preoperative locoregional IRX-2 cytokine immunotherapy. The samples were obtained from a phase Ib study that tested preoperative, locoregional IRX-2 cytokine immunotherapy designed to prime immune responses. Donors were patients with early-stage breast cancer who received IRX-2 before surgery.

Sequencing was performed on tumor tissue, taken after IRX-2 immunotherapy. The V gene is TRBV11-3 and the J gene is TRBJ2-1, and TRBD2 matches 7 of the central bases. This receptor was identified in a human donor with breast cancer. The CDR3 in this case is CASSLRRGGGSGEQFF. The DNA sequence reads TGTGCCAGCAGCTTAAGGCGCGGCGGGGGTTCCGGTGAGCAGTTCTTC.